This is a list of T cell receptor beta chains from one sample in a study of cytomegalovirus exposure and HLA in healthy donors. TCRdb keeps only in-frame clones here, not all; method: immunoSEQ multiplex PCR. The table shows 100,000 to 150,000 clones, with approximately 72% occurring only once. The sample was PBMCs. The source is a woman in her 40s in good health and CMV-seropositive. Each CDR3 is given with its conserved first and last residue. Each record gives: clone size, J gene, D gene, V gene, CDR3 protein, CDR3 DNA. A D gene is named only where the DNA matches it firmly. Clone size is not always given. Where it is, it says once, few, many or a class for expanded clones.

NA | TRBJ1-1 | NA | TRBV5-1 | CASSNQPGTRSRDAFF | TGCGCCAGCAGCAACCAACCCGGGACACGCTCGAGGGACGCTTTCTTT
NA | TRBJ1-1 | TRBD1 | TRBV2 | CASRLDRGDTEAFF | TGTGCCAGCAGACTGGACAGGGGAGACACTGAAGCTTTCTTT
NA | TRBJ2-7 | NA | TRBV11-2 | CASSLPSSYEQYF | TGTGCCAGCAGCTTACCGAGCTCCTACGAGCAGTACTTC
NA | TRBJ2-1 | TRBD1 | TRBV5-6 | CASSLPGQGASGEQFF | TGTGCCAGCAGCTTGCCGGGACAGGGGGCTTCGGGTGAGCAGTTCTTC
NA | TRBJ1-5 | TRBD1 | TRBV29-1 | CSVAQGANQPQHF | TGCAGCGTCGCCCAGGGGGCCAATCAGCCCCAGCATTTT
NA | TRBJ2-2 | TRBD2 | TRBV2 | CASSAGLAGESTNTGELFF | TGTGCCAGCAGTGCGGGACTAGCGGGGGAATCTACGAACACCGGGGAGCTGTTTTTT
NA | TRBJ1-2 | TRBD1 | TRBV9 | CASSARTGGAGYGYTF | TGTGCCAGCAGCGCCAGGACAGGGGGCGCCGGCTATGGCTACACCTTC
NA | TRBJ1-1 | TRBD1 | TRBV11-3 | CASSFTGVTEAFF | TGTGCCAGCAGCTTCACAGGGGTCACTGAAGCTTTCTTT
NA | TRBJ1-1 | NA | TRBV6-6 | CATRFNTEAFF | TGTGCCACTCGGTTCAACACTGAAGCTTTCTTT
NA | TRBJ2-5 | TRBD1 | TRBV5-1 | CASRTQGSEETQYF | TGCGCCAGCAGGACACAGGGGAGTGAGGAGACCCAGTACTTC
NA | TRBJ1-2 | TRBD1 | TRBV27 | CASSFGTGAGYTF | TGTGCCAGCAGTTTTGGGACAGGGGCTGGCTACACCTTC
NA | TRBJ1-6 | NA | TRBV7-8 | CASSFTQNNSPLHF | TGTGCCAGCAGCTTTACACAGAATAATTCACCCCTCCACTTT
NA | TRBJ1-4 | NA | TRBV5-4 | CASSLEQYEKLFF | TGTGCCAGCAGCTTGGAACAGTACGAAAAACTGTTTTTT
NA | TRBJ1-5 | TRBD1 | TRBV7-2 | CASSLGQGPSPKHF | TGTGCCAGCAGCCTTGGACAGGGCCCCAGCCCCAAGCATTTT
NA | TRBJ2-3 | NA | TRBV7-2 | CASSPQGMDTQYF | TGTGCCAGCAGCCCCCAGGGGATGGATACGCAGTATTTT
once | TRBJ2-7 | TRBD2 | TRBV6-1 | CASSGGALAGTYEQYF | TGTGCCAGCAGTGGCGGAGCACTAGCGGGGACCTACGAGCAGTACTTC
NA | TRBJ2-1 | NA | TRBV9 | CASSVGARLAMDNEQFF | TGTGCCAGCAGCGTAGGGGCCCGGCTAGCAATGGACAATGAGCAGTTCTTC
NA | TRBJ2-7 | NA | TRBV2 | CASSPSPDIYRDF | TGTGCCAGCAGCCCCTCCCCGGACATCTATAGAGACTTC
NA | TRBJ1-5 | NA | TRBV11-2 | CASSLEGRGNQPQHF | TGTGCCAGCAGCTTAGAGGGGAGGGGGAATCAGCCCCAGCATTTT
NA | TRBJ1-2 | TRBD1 | TRBV10-3 | CAISEGQGDYGYTF | TGTGCCATCAGTGAGGGACAGGGGGATTATGGCTACACCTTC
NA | TRBJ1-2 | NA | TRBV6-5 | CASSYGATNYGYTF | TGTGCCAGCAGTTATGGGGCAACCAACTATGGCTACACCTTC
few | TRBJ1-2 | TRBD1 | TRBV7-2 | CASSLDRVGGYTF | TGTGCCAGCAGCTTGGACAGGGTCGGTGGCTACACCTTC
once | TRBJ1-2 | NA | TRBV5-1 | CASSLAIGGGYGYTF | TGCGCCAGCAGCTTGGCCATCGGGGGGGGCTATGGCTACACCTTC
few | TRBJ2-7 | NA | TRBV6-5 | CASSPWTVSYEQYF | TGTGCCAGCAGTCCCTGGACAGTCTCCTACGAGCAGTACTTC
NA | TRBJ1-4 | NA | TRBV7-8 | CASSLRPRVGGNEKLFF | TGTGCCAGCAGCTTACGGCCCAGGGTCGGGGGTAATGAAAAACTGTTTTTT
NA | TRBJ1-1 | TRBD1 | TRBV27 | CASRGQSLNTEAFF | TGTGCCAGCAGGGGACAGAGTCTGAACACTGAAGCTTTCTTT
NA | TRBJ2-7 | NA | TRBV4-2 | CASSQYGVRGEQYF | TGTGCCAGCAGCCAATACGGGGTCCGGGGTGAGCAGTACTTC
NA | TRBJ2-2 | NA | TRBV7-8 | CASSLAWGPGTGELFF | TGTGCCAGCAGCTTAGCGTGGGGCCCGGGCACCGGGGAGCTGTTTTTT
NA | TRBJ1-2 | NA | TRBV6-1 | CASRGGPFNYGYTF | TGTGCCAGCAGGGGGGGTCCCTTTAACTATGGCTACACCTTC
few | TRBJ1-1 | NA | TRBV5-1 | CASSFDRPNTEAFF | TGCGCCAGCAGCTTCGACAGGCCCAACACTGAAGCTTTCTTT
NA | TRBJ1-2 | NA | TRBV5-1 | CASTEGQGQYGYTF | TGCGCCAGCACTGAGGGGCAGGGACAATATGGCTACACCTTC